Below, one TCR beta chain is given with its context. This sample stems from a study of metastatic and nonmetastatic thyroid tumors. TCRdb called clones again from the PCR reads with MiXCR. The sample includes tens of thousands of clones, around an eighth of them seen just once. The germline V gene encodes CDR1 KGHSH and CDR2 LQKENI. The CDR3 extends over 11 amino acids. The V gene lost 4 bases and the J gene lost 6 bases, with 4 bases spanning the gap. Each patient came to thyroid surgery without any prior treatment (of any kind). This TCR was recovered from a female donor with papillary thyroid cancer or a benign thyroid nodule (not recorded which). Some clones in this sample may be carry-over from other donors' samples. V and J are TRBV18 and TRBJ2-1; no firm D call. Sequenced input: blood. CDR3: CASSRGNEQFF. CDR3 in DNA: TGTGCCAGCTCACGGGGCAATGAGCAGTTCTTC. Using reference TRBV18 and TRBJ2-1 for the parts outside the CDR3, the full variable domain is NAGVMQNPRHLVRRRGQEARLRCSPMKGHSHVYWYRQLPEEGLKFMVYLQKENIIDESGMPKERFSAEFPKEGPSILRIQQVVRGDSAAYFCASSRGNEQFFGPGTRLTVL.